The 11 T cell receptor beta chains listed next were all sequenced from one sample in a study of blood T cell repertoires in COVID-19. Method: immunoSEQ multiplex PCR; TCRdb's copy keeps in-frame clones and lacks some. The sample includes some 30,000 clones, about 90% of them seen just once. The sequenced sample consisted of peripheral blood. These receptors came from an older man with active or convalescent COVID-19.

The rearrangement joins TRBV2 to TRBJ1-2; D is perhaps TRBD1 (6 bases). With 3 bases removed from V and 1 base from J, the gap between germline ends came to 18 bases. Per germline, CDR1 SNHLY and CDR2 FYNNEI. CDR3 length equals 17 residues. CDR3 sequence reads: CASSDGQLPYFNYGYTF. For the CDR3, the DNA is TGTGCCAGCAGTGACGGACAGCTCCCTTACTTTAACTATGGCTACACCTTC.

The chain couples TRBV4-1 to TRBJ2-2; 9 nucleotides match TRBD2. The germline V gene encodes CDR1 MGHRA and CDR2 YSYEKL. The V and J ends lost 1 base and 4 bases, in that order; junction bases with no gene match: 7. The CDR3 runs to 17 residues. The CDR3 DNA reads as TGCGCCAGCAGCCAAGGAGGAGGCGGGAGGGCCACCGGGGAGCTGTTTTTT. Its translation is CASSQGGGGRATGELFF.

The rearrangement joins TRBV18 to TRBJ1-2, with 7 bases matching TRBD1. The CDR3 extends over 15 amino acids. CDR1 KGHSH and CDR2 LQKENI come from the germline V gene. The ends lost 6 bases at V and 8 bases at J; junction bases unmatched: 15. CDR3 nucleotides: TGTGCCAGCTCGCCCATAACAGGGGTTGAAGAGGGCTACACCTTC. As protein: CASSPITGVEEGYTF.

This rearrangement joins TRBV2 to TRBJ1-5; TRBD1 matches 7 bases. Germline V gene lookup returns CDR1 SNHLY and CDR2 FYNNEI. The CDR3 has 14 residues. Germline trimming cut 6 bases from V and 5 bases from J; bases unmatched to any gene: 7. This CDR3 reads CASRGTEGYQPQHF. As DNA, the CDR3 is TGTGCCAGCAGAGGGACAGAGGGCTATCAGCCCCAGCATTTT.

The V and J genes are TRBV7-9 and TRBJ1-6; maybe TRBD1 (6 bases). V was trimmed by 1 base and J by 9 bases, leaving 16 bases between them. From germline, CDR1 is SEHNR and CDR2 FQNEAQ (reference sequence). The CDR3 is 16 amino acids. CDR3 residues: CASSLEGTTGGSPLHF. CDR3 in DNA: TGTGCCAGCAGCTTAGAGGGGACAACCGGAGGTTCACCCCTCCACTTT. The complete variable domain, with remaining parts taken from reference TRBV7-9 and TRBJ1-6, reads DTGVSQNPRHKITKRGQNVTFRCDPISEHNRLYWYRQTLGQGPEFLTYFQNEAQLEKSRLLSDRFSAERPKGSFSTLEIQRTEQGDSAMYLCASSLEGTTGGSPLHFGNGTRLTVT.

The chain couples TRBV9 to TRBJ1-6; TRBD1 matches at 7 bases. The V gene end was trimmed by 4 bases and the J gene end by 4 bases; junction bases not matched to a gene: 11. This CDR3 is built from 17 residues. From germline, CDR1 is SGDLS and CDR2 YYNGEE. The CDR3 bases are TGTGCCAGCAGCATTGACAGGGCCGTAAGTTATAATTCACCCCTCCACTTT. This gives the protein CASSIDRAVSYNSPLHF.

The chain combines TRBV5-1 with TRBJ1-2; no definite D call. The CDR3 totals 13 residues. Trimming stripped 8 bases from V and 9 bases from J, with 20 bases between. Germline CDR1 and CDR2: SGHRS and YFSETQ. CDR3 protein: CASGSGPGFSYTF. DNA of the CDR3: TGCGCCAGTGGGTCAGGCCCCGGTTTTAGCTACACCTTC.

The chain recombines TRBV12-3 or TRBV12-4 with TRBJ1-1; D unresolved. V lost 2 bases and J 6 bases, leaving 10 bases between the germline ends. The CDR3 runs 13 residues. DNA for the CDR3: TGTGCCAGCAGTTTATCCGGCGCGGCTGAAGCTTTCTTT. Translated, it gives CASSLSGAAEAFF.

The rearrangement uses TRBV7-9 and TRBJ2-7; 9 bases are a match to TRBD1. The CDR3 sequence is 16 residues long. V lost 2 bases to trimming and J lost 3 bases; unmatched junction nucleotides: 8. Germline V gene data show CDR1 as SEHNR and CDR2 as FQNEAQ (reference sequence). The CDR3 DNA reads TGTGCCAGCAGCTTACCCCGGACAGGGGTAGTCTACGAGCAGTACTTC. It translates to CASSLPRTGVVYEQYF.

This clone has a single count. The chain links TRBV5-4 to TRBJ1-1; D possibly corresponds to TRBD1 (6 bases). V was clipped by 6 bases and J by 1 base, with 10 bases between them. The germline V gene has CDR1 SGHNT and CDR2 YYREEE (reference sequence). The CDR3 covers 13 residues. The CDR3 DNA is TGTGCCAGCACCTCGGACAGGAACACTGAAGCTTTCTTT. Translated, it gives CASTSDRNTEAFF.

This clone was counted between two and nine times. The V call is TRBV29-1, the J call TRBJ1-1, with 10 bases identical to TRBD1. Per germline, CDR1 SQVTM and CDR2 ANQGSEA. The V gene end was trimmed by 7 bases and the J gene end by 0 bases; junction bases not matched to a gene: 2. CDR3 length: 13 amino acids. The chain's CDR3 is CSGGQGLNTEAFF. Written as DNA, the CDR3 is TGCAGCGGGGGACAGGGGTTGAACACTGAAGCTTTCTTT.